The 13 T cell receptor beta chains listed next were all sequenced from one sample in a study of regulatory T cells in long-lasting Graves disease. Relying on iRepertoire HTBI primers and Arm-PCR of CDR3 regions, the team built TCR beta libraries. MiXCR, applied by TCRdb to the multiplex PCR reads, yields one record per CDR3 protein. The sample holds 560,000 or so distinct CDR3 sequences; 15% to 20% are singletons and the top ten take about 12%. Indicated time point: newly diagnosed GD, antithyroid drugs for less than 3 months. RNA from PBMCs was the source of the TCR library. In addition, the sample was reused for a study of T cells in Graves' hyperthyroidism and ophthalmopathy.

The source was peripheral blood mononuclear cells (PBMCs), collected at new diagnosis, from a patient treated with antithyroid drugs. These TCRs come from a young man with Graves disease.

The chain carries TRBV9 and TRBJ1-1; no reliable D call. CDR1 is SGDLS and CDR2 is YYNGEE in the germline V gene. This CDR3 has 17 amino acids. V was trimmed by 0 bases and J by 6 bases, leaving 21 bases between them. CDR3 loop: CASSVEGKASMDAEAFF. The CDR3 DNA reads TGTGCCAGCAGCGTAGAGGGCAAGGCCTCGATGGATGCTGAAGCTTTCTTT.

This chain joins TRBV5-1 and TRBJ2-3; D unresolved. The CDR3 contains 16 residues. CDR1 and CDR2 from the germline V gene are SGHRS and YFSETQ. Trimming removed 0 bases at V and 0 bases at J, with 11 bases between. The CDR3 DNA reads TGCGCCAGCAGCTTGGGGTGGAGCGACAGCACAGATACGCAGTATTTT. Translating it yields CASSLGWSDSTDTQYF.

The V gene is TRBV5-6, the J gene TRBJ1-6, with a possible D match to TRBD1 (6 bases). Germline lookup yields CDR1 SGHDT and CDR2 YYEEEE. The CDR3 consists of 16 residues. V shed 3 bases and J shed 7 bases, with 17 bases lying between them. Written as DNA, the CDR3 is TGTGCCAGCAGCTCGGGGGCAGGGATGCAGAATTCACCCCTCCACTTT. This translates into CASSSGAGMQNSPLHF.

As concerns this clonotype: Relative to the germline gene, one junction end is altered; a read error may explain this. This chain joins TRBV18 and TRBJ2-5; D may be TRBD1 (6 bases). In germline, CDR1 is KGHSH, CDR2 LQKENI. This CDR3 is built from 17 residues. The CDR3 here is CANSPPMGAQKEETQYF. CDR3 in DNA: TGTGCCAACTCACCACCTATGGGGGCGCAAAAGGAAGAGACCCAGTACTTC.

This clonotype has only a few counts. The chain recombines TRBV5-1 with TRBJ2-1, with 10 bases identical to TRBD1. Germline V gene sequence: CDR1 SGHRS, CDR2 YFSETQ. After removal of 3 bases from V and 8 bases from J, the junction contained 8 bases not matched to a gene. The CDR3 sequence is 15 residues long. CDR3 sequence reads: CASSSGTGEKDEQFF. The CDR3 DNA is TGCGCCAGCAGCTCCGGGACAGGGGAAAAGGATGAGCAGTTCTTC.

The chain couples TRBV28 to TRBJ2-7; D remains unclear. This CDR3 comprises 11 residues. V lost 8 bases and J lost 6, with 11 bases in between. Germline V gives CDR1 MDHEN, CDR2 SYDVKM. CDR3 sequence (DNA): TGTGCCAGCCTTTCGTTAGGCGAGCAGTACTTC. Protein product: CASLSLGEQYF. Complete variable domain (other parts from reference TRBV28 and TRBJ2-7): DVKVTQSSRYLVKRTGEKVFLECVQDMDHENMFWYRQDPGLGLRLIYFSYDVKMKEKGDIPEGYSVSREKKERFSLILESASTNQTSMYLCASLSLGEQYFGPGTRLTVT.

This clonotype was observed at least ten times. V and J are TRBV28 and TRBJ1-2; 9 nucleotides line up with TRBD1. From germline, CDR1 is MDHEN and CDR2 SYDVKM. The CDR3 runs to 14 residues. V gave up 1 base and J gave up 4 bases; unmatched junction bases: 1. CDR3 protein: CASSLLDRGYGYTF. For the CDR3, the DNA is TGTGCCAGCAGTTTATTGGACAGGGGCTATGGCTACACCTTC.

The chain is built from TRBV7-6 and TRBJ2-3, with D tentatively TRBD2 (6 bases). Germline V gene lookup returns CDR1 SGHVS and CDR2 FNYEAQ. The V gene lost 1 base and the J gene lost 0 bases, with 11 bases spanning the gap. The CDR3 spans 16 residues. CDR3 sequence reads: CASSLGSGVSTDTQYF. The CDR3 DNA is TGTGCCAGCAGCTTAGGTAGCGGAGTTAGCACAGATACGCAGTATTTT.

This clonotype was seen a handful of times. The rearrangement uses TRBV4-1 and TRBJ2-7; D might be TRBD1 (5 bases). The CDR3 length is 15 residues. Germline V CDR1 and CDR2: MGHRA, YSYEKL. Trimming removed 4 bases from V and 0 bases from J, with 13 bases in between. CDR3 bases: TGCGCCAGCAGCCTAACAGGAGATAGCTCCTACGAGCAGTACTTC. Translation gives CASSLTGDSSYEQYF.

This clonotype was seen repeatedly, ten times or more. This chain joins TRBV5-1 and TRBJ2-3; unclear D gene. The CDR3 spans 14 residues. V was cut by 2 bases and J by 2 bases, with 9 bases left in between. Germline V gene data show CDR1 as SGHRS and CDR2 as YFSETQ. The CDR3 coding sequence is TGCGCCAGCAGCTTAACTCCTTCCACAGATACGCAGTATTTT. It specifies CASSLTPSTDTQYF.

This clonotype was counted many times. The chain uses TRBV3-1 and TRBJ1-2; 7 positions match TRBD1. From germline, CDR1 is LGHDT and CDR2 YNNKEL (reference sequence). Trimming took 0 bases from V and 5 from J; bases not matched to a gene: 0. This CDR3 contains 13 residues. This CDR3 is CASSQEQGYGYTF. In DNA form, the CDR3 reads TGTGCCAGCAGCCAAGAACAGGGGTATGGCTACACCTTC.

This clonotype was seen at least ten times. The CDR3 loop is CASSVGRGRLEQPQHF. CDR3 in DNA: TGTGCCAGCAGTGTAGGCAGGGGGCGCTTGGAGCAGCCCCAGCATTTT. The chain is built from TRBV28 and TRBJ1-5, with 8 bases identical to TRBD1. CDR1 and CDR2 from the germline V gene are MDHEN and SYDVKM. This CDR3 spans 16 amino acids. V was clipped by 5 bases and J by 7 bases; unmatched bases: 13.

This clonotype showed up many times. This chain links TRBV3-1 with TRBJ2-1; 8 bases line up with TRBD1. V dropped 5 bases and J dropped 10; count of bases not matched to a gene: 13. CDR3 length: 15 amino acids. Germline V gives CDR1 LGHDT, CDR2 YNNKEL (reference sequence). The CDR3 nucleotides read TGTGCCAGCAGCAGACCGGGACAGGTTATCTACGAGCAGTTCTTC. Encoded protein: CASSRPGQVIYEQFF.